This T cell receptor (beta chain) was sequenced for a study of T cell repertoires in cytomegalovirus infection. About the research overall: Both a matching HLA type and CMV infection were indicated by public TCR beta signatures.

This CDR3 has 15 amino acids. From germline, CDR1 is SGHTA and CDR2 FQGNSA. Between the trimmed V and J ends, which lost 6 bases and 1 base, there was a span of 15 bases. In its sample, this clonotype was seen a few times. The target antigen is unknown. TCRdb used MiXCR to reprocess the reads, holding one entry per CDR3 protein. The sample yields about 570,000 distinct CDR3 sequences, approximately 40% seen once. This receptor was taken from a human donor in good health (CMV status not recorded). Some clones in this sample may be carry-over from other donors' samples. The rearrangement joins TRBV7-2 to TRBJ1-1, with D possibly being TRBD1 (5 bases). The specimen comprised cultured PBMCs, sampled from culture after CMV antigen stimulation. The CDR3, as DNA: TGTGCCAGCAGTTTGACCCCTGGGGCGAACACTGAAGCTTTCTTT. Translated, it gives CASSLTPGANTEAFF.